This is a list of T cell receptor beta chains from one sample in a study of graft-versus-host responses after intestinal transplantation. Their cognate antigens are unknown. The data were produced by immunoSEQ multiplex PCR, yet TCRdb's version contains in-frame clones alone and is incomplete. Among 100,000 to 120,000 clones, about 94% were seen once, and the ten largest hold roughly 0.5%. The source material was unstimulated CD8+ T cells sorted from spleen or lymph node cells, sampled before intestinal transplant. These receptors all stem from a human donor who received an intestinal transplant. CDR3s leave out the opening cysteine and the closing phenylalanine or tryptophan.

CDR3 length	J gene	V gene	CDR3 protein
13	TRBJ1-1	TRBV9	ASSVGQGKNTEAF
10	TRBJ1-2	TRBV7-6	ASSSTGYGYT
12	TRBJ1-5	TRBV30	AWSLGQGEGPQH
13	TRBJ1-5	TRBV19	ASSYRDRADQPQH
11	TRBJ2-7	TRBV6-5	ASSYAGIGEQY
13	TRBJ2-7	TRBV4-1	ASSNSGGISYEQY
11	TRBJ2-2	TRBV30	ACFRANTGELF
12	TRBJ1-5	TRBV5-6	ASSPGGFNQPQH
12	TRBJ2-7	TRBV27	ASSLLADRYEQY
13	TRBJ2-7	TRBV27	ASRIGLAGGYEQY
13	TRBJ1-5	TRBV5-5	ASSFRQGAGQPQH
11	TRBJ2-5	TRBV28	ASSSDRVETQY
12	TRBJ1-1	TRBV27	ASSLGQGNTEAF
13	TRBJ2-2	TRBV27	ASSSPSGRAGELF
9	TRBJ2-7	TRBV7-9	ASSLGDEQY
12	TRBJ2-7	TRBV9	ASSGHTDSYEQY
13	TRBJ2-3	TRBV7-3	ASSLSFYPSDTQY
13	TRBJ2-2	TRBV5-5	ASSLEQGGTGELF
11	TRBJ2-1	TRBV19	ASSTPGFWEQF
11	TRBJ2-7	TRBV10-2	ASVVGGGYEQY
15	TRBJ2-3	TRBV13	ASSFGTSGASTDTQY
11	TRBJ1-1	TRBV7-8	ASSLEYVAEAF
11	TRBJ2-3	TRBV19	ASKESLTDTQY
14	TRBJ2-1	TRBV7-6	ASSAQSSSSYNEQF
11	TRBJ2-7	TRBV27	ASSFSQGREQY
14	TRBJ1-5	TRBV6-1	ASSEKGPISNQPQH
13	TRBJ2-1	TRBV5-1	ASSRTSGSRDEQF
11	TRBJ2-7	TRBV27	ASSPRLATEQY
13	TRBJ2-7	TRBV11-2	ASSLGRVPVDEQY
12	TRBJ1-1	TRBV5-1	ASRLSGANTEAF
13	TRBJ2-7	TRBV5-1	ASSFQREGPYEQY
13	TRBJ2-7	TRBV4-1	ASSLEASSSYEQY
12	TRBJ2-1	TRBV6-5	ASSYSIGGTEQF
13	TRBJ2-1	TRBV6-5	ASTRSGSSYNEQF
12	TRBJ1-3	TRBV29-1	SVAFLVDGNTIY
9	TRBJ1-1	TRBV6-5	ASQVATEAF
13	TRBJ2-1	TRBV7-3	ASRGTSGSGLRQF
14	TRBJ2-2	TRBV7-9	ASSTGTSGRAKELF
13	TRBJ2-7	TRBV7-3	ASSLDSGSPYEQY
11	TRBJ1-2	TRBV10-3	AISEMEGDGYT
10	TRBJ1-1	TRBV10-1	ASSESGGEAF
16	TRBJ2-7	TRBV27	ASSLPGLAGGPRHEQY
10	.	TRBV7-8	ASSSRGDEQY
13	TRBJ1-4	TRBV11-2	ASSHPGGDNEKLF
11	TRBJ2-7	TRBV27	ASKTGKGYEQY
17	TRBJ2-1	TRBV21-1	ASSKGRLQGPFSYNEQF
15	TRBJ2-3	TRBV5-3	ARSLKLGGSRTDTQY
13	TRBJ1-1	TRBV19	ASSATGGADTEAF
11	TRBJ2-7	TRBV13	ASSNASAGEQY
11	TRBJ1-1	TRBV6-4	ASSARANTEAF
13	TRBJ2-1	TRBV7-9	ASSFPGLAKSEQF
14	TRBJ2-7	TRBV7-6	ASSTSPQASSYEQY
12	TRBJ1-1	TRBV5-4	ASSLAGTVSVAF
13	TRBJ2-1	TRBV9	ASSPPLRVYNEQF
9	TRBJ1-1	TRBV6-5	ASSIAGEAF